The clone carrying this T cell receptor (beta chain) was seen a few times. Its specificity is not known. The sample originates from a study of blood T cells in healthy people across ages. Points from the study as a whole: Observed TCR beta diversity showed a strong correlation with the percentage of naive T cells as measured by flow cytometry. Both higher diversity and more naive CD4+ cells marked long-lived donors when set against aged donors.

Trimming took 4 bases from V and 6 from J, leaving 10 bases between them. Germline V CDR1 and CDR2: MNHNY, SVGAGI (reference sequence). The CDR3 is 12 residues long. Each sample provided at least 5.5 micrograms of extracted total RNA. Combining a sample-barcoded 5' primer with a J-beta primer mix, a second PCR ran for about 6 to 12 cycles. A single record per CDR3 protein comes from TCRdb applying MiXCR to the 5' RACE reads. This sample has fewer than 1.5 million distinct CDR3 sequences, with around 42% found just once. The chain joins TRBV6-6 to TRBJ2-7; D is unresolved. The sequenced sample was blood. The clonotype was recovered from a woman between 18 and 29 years old in good health. CDR3 region: CASSSYVGEQYF. CDR3 bases: TGTGCCAGCAGTTCCTACGTGGGCGAGCAGTACTTC.